Below, 9 T cell receptor beta chains from the same sample are listed, as sequenced in a study of T cells and Merkel cell carcinoma outcomes. Here immunoSEQ multiplex PCR was the method, and the copy in TCRdb shows in-frame clones only, minus some. The data hold about 19,000 clones, with around 80% observed a single time. Sequencing was carried out using tumor tissue from Merkel cell carcinoma. These receptors all stem from a human donor with Merkel cell carcinoma.

The chain employs TRBV5-1 and TRBJ2-3; 13 bases fit TRBD2. V lost 3 bases to trimming and J lost 0 bases; unmatched junction nucleotides: 7. Looked up from germline, CDR1 is SGHRS and CDR2 is YFSETQ. The CDR3 runs 18 residues. The CDR3 spells CASSSGTSGEYSTDTQYF. The CDR3 nucleotides are TGCGCCAGCAGCTCCGGGACTAGCGGGGAATACAGCACAGATACGCAGTATTTT.

The chain employs TRBV9 and TRBJ2-7, with D maybe TRBD2 (5 bases). The CDR3 extends over 14 amino acids. Per the germline V gene, CDR1 is SGDLS and CDR2 is YYNGEE. V was trimmed by 4 bases and J by 2 bases, leaving 13 bases between them. CDR3 amino acids: CASSLTTTPYEQYF. The CDR3 region has the DNA TGTGCCAGCAGCTTAACGACTACCCCCTACGAGCAGTACTTC.

This rearrangement joins TRBV25-1 to TRBJ1-5; D uncertain. The germline gives CDR1 MGHDK, CDR2 SYGVNS. CDR3 length: 15 amino acids. V dropped 2 bases and J dropped 4 bases, with 12 bases sitting between them. The CDR3 DNA follows: TGTGCCAGCAGTGAAAAAGGGCAGCCAAATCAGCCCCAGCATTTT. This encodes CASSEKGQPNQPQHF.

V usage is TRBV29-1 and J usage is TRBJ1-1; D is uncertain. The V gene lost 4 bases and the J gene lost 0 bases, with 6 bases spanning the gap. The CDR3 loop spans 12 amino acids. Germline V CDR1 and CDR2: SQVTM, ANQGSEA. The CDR3 nucleotides are TGCAGCGTTGCCAGACTGAACACTGAAGCTTTCTTT. It yields the protein CSVARLNTEAFF.

This clone came up a few times. This chain joins TRBV5-1 and TRBJ1-1; D is perhaps TRBD1 (5 bases). The CDR3 sequence is 15 residues long. V was trimmed by 5 bases and J by 0 bases, leaving 14 bases between them. Germline CDR1 reads SGHRS; CDR2 reads YFSETQ. CDR3 region: CASRQGSGVNTEAFF. CDR3 bases: TGCGCCAGCAGGCAGGGAAGTGGTGTGAACACTGAAGCTTTCTTT.

V gene TRBV10-3 combines with J gene TRBJ1-2; the D gene is possibly TRBD1 (6 bases). The germline gives CDR1 ENHRY, CDR2 SYGVKD. Trimming cost V 8 bases and J 6 bases, with 19 bases left between them. The CDR3 spans 14 residues. DNA for the CDR3: TGTGCCATCGGGGGCAGGACCCTTGCTGATGGCTACACCTTC. This codes for CAIGGRTLADGYTF.

The V and J genes are TRBV7-9 and TRBJ1-1; weak D call: TRBD1 (5 bases). This CDR3 is 14 amino acids long. V lost 1 base and J 3 bases, leaving 9 bases between the germline ends. Per the germline V gene, CDR1 is SEHNR and CDR2 is FQNEAQ (reference sequence). The CDR3 DNA follows: TGTGCCAGCAGCTTAGAAGTCAGGGACACTGAAGCTTTCTTT. As protein: CASSLEVRDTEAFF.

This clone was counted between two and nine times. This chain connects TRBV7-9 to TRBJ2-2; TRBD1 agrees at 8 bases. This CDR3 contains 16 residues. V dropped 5 bases and J dropped 3; count of bases not matched to a gene: 8. Germline assignment: CDR1 SEHNR and CDR2 FQNEAQ (reference sequence). CDR3 sequence: CASSTGQGRDTGELFF. As DNA, the CDR3 is TGTGCCAGCAGCACTGGACAGGGTAGAGACACCGGGGAGCTGTTTTTT. The full variable domain, in which reference TRBV7-9 and TRBJ2-2 provide the parts outside the CDR3, is DTGVSQNPRHKITKRGQNVTFRCDPISEHNRLYWYRQTLGQGPEFLTYFQNEAQLEKSRLLSDRFSAERPKGSFSTLEIQRTEQGDSAMYLCASSTGQGRDTGELFFGEGSRLTVL.

This clone was observed a single time. The V and J genes are TRBV11-2 and TRBJ2-7; 7 bases match TRBD1. The CDR3 is 11 amino acids. Germline CDR1 and CDR2: SGHAT and FQNNGV. V gave up 8 bases and J gave up 2 bases; unmatched junction bases: 0. CDR3 DNA sequence: TGTGCCAGCGGGACAGCCTACGAGCAGTACTTC. This gives the protein CASGTAYEQYF.